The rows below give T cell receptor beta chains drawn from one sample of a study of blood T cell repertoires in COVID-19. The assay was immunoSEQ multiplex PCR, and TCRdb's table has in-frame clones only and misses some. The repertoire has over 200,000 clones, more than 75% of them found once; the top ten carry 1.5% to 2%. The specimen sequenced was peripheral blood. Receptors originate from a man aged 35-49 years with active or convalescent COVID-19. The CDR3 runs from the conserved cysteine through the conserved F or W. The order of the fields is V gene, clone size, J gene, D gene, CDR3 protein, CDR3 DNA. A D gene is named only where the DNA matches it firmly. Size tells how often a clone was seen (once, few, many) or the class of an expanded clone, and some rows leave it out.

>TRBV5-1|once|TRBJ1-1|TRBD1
CASSPRQGTLNTEAFF
TGCGCCAGCAGCCCCCGACAGGGAACCTTGAACACTGAAGCTTTCTTT
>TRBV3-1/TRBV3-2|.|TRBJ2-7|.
CASSPRARILSYEQYF
TGTGCCAGCAGCCCGCGGGCGCGGATCCTCTCCTACGAGCAGTACTTC
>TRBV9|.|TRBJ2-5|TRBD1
CASSLGGTGEETQYF
TGTGCCAGCAGCCTTGGAGGGACAGGGGAAGAGACCCAGTACTTC
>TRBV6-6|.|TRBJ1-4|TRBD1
CASSQRQGGEKLFF
TGTGCCAGCAGTCAAAGACAGGGAGGCGAAAAACTGTTTTTT
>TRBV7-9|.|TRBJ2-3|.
CASSYLSGTDTQYF
TGTGCCAGCAGCTACCTTAGCGGCACAGATACGCAGTATTTT
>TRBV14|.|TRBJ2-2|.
CASSQGAFLTGELFF
TGTGCCAGCAGCCAAGGGGCATTCCTTACGGGGGAGCTGTTTTTT
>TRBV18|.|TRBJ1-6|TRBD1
CASSPPYTGASPLHF
TGTGCCAGCTCACCACCTTATACAGGGGCCTCACCCCTCCACTTT
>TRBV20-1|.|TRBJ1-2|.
CSASTDYGYTF
TGCAGTGCTAGTACAGACTATGGCTACACCTTC
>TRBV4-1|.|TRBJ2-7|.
CASSPDHYEQYF
TGCGCCAGCAGCCCAGACCACTACGAGCAGTACTTC
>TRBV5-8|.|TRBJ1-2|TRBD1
CASSYTTGGGYTF
TGTGCCAGCAGCTACACGACAGGGGGAGGCTACACCTTC
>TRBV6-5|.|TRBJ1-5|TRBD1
CASRSQGNRQPQHF
TGTGCCAGCAGATCACAGGGGAATCGGCAGCCCCAGCATTTT
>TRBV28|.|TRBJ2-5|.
CAVREFGETQYF
TGTGCCGTCCGGGAGTTCGGAGAGACCCAGTACTTC
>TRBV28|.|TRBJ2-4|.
CASSLNYAKNIQYF
TGTGCCAGCAGTTTGAACTACGCCAAAAACATTCAGTACTTC
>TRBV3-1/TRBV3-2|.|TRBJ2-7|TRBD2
CASSPAGGGYEQYF
TGTGCCAGCAGCCCAGCGGGAGGAGGCTACGAGCAGTACTTC
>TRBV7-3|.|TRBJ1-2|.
CASSLGGQNYGYTF
TGTGCCAGCAGCCTTGGCGGGCAGAACTATGGCTACACCTTC
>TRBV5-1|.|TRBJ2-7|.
CASSLVGGPRGDYEQYF
TGCGCCAGCAGCTTGGTGGGGGGACCCCGGGGTGATTACGAGCAGTACTTC
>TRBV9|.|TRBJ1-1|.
CASSPRTDMNTEAFF
TGTGCCAGCAGCCCCCGGACAGACATGAACACTGAAGCTTTCTTT
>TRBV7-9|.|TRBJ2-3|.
CASSPRTGTDTQYF
TGTGCCAGCAGCCCTCGGACAGGCACAGATACGCAGTATTTT
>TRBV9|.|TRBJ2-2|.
CASSVGTSNTGELFF
TGTGCCAGCAGCGTAGGGACATCGAACACCGGGGAGCTGTTTTTT
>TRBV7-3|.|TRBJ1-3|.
CASSSRGGAGNTIYF
TGTGCCAGCAGCTCCCGCGGGGGGGCTGGAAACACCATATATTTT
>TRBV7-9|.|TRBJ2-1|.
CASSLPDRDLEGEQFF
TGTGCCAGCAGCTTACCCGACAGGGACTTGGAGGGTGAGCAGTTCTTC
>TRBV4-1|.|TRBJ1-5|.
CASSQGVFDQPQHF
TGCGCCAGCAGCCAAGGAGTCTTTGATCAGCCCCAGCATTTT
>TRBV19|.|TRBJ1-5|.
CASSSRGGSQPQHF
TGTGCCAGTAGTTCCCGGGGGGGAAGTCAGCCCCAGCATTTT
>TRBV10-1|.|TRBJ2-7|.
CASSDEAELNIYEQYF
TGCGCCAGCAGTGACGAGGCAGAACTTAATATCTACGAGCAGTACTTC
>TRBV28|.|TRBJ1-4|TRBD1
CASRWDRGGEKLFF
TGTGCCAGCAGATGGGACAGGGGAGGTGAAAAACTGTTTTTT
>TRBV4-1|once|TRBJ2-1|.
CASSQTIARSYNEQFF
TGCGCCAGCAGCCAAACTATAGCGAGATCCTACAATGAGCAGTTCTTC
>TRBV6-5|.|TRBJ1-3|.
CASRTARGTIYF
TGTGCCAGCAGAACGGCCCGGGGGACCATATATTTT
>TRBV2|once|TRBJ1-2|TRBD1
CASSRGQGAGYTF
TGTGCCAGCAGTCGCGGACAGGGGGCAGGCTACACCTTC
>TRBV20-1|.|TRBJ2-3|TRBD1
CSASSGQNPPPDTQYF
TGCAGTGCTAGTTCGGGACAGAATCCCCCCCCAGATACGCAGTATTTT
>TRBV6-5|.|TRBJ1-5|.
CASRSGINSNQPQHF
TGTGCCAGCAGGTCAGGGATTAATAGCAATCAGCCCCAGCATTTT
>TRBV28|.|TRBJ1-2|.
CASSLLGGDGYTF
TGTGCCAGCAGTTTATTGGGGGGGGACGGCTACACCTTC
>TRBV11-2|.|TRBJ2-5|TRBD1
CASSLERGTGGGQETQYF
TGTGCCAGCAGCTTAGAAAGGGGGACAGGGGGAGGCCAAGAGACCCAGTACTTC
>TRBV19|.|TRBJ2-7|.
CATTLGGRGYEQYF
TGTGCCACGACATTGGGGGGAAGAGGCTACGAGCAGTACTTC
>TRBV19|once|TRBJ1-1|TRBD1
CASSLRQGGTEAFF
TGTGCCAGTAGTCTCCGACAGGGGGGCACTGAAGCTTTCTTT
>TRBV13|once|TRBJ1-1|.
CASSYPAGVNTEAFF
TGTGCCAGCAGCTACCCTGCGGGAGTGAACACTGAAGCTTTCTTT
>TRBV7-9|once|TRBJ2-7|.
CASSPLGRAGHGEQYF
TGTGCCAGCAGCCCCCTTGGCAGGGCCGGTCACGGCGAGCAGTACTTC
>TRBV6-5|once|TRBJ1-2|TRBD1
CASSNDRVGGYTF
TGTGCCAGCAGCAACGACAGGGTAGGGGGCTACACCTTC
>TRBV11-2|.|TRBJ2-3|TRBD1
CASSLRQGMTDTQYF
TGTGCCAGCAGCTTACGACAGGGCATGACAGATACGCAGTATTTT
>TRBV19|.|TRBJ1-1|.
CASSRGDSWGTEAFF
TGTGCCAGTAGTAGGGGAGACTCCTGGGGCACTGAAGCTTTCTTT
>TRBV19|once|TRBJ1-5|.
CASRGHFESNQPQHF
TGTGCCAGTAGGGGACATTTTGAAAGCAATCAGCCCCAGCATTTT
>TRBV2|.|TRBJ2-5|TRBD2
CASSVTSGGQETQYF
TGTGCCAGCAGTGTGACTAGCGGGGGCCAAGAGACCCAGTACTTC
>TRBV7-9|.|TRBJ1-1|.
CASSLPGGNTEAFF
TGTGCCAGCAGCTTACCGGGGGGAAACACTGAAGCTTTCTTT
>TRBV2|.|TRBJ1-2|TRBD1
CASTRTGGAWGYTF
TGTGCCAGCACTCGGACAGGGGGCGCTTGGGGCTACACCTTC
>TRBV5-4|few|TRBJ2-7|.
CASSLGYRPDYEQYF
TGTGCCAGCAGCCTCGGTTATCGCCCCGACTACGAGCAGTACTTC
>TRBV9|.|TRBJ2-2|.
CASSVTPGESTGELFF
TGTGCCAGCAGCGTGACACCCGGGGAAAGCACCGGGGAGCTGTTTTTT
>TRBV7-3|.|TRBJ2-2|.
CASSLRGPGELFF
TGTGCCAGCAGCCTTAGGGGTCCCGGGGAGCTGTTTTTT
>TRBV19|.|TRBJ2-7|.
CASSKGQDFYEQYF
TGTGCCAGTAGTAAGGGACAAGATTTCTACGAGCAGTACTTC
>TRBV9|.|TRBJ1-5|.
CASSVAGDSNQPQHF
TGTGCCAGCAGCGTAGCGGGGGACAGCAATCAGCCCCAGCATTTT
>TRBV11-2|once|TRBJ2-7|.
CASSLGQTDYEQYF
TGTGCCAGCAGCTTAGGGCAGACAGACTACGAGCAGTACTTC
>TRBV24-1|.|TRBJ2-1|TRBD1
CATSERRQGPNEQFF
TGTGCCACCAGTGAGCGCCGACAGGGCCCCAATGAGCAGTTCTTC
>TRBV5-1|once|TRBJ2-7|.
CASSSAITGLVDEQYF
TGCGCCAGCAGCTCTGCCATTACAGGGTTGGTCGACGAGCAGTACTTC
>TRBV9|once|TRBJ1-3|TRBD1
CASSVDGQGSGYTIYF
TGTGCCAGCAGCGTAGACGGACAGGGTTCAGGGTACACCATATATTTT
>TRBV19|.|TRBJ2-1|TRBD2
CASTQTSGSYNEQFF
TGTGCCAGTACCCAGACTAGCGGATCCTACAATGAGCAGTTCTTC
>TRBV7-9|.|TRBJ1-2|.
CASSYRLDYGYTF
TGTGCCAGCAGCTATCGACTCGACTATGGCTACACCTTC
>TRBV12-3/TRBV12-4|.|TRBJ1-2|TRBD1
CASSFDRVNGYTF
TGTGCCAGCAGTTTCGACAGGGTCAATGGCTACACCTTC